The rows below give T cell receptor beta chains drawn from one sample of a study of cytomegalovirus exposure and HLA in healthy donors. Sequencing was performed with immunoSEQ multiplex PCR; in TCRdb, only in-frame clones are kept and a portion is missing. The table shows some 90,000 clones, with under 85% occurring only once. Sequenced: PBMCs. These receptors were collected from a female donor in good health and CMV-seropositive. Each CDR3 is given with its conserved first and last residue. D genes are given only for firm matches. Clone size is not always given. Where it is, it says once, few, many or a class for expanded clones.

DNA: TGTGCCAGTACTAGCGGGAGTGGCAATGAGCAGTTCTTC
CDR3: CASTSGSGNEQFF
V: TRBV27
J: TRBJ2-1
size: once
D: TRBD2

DNA: TGTGCCAGCAGCTTTCAGGGGACCAATGAGCAGTTCTTC
CDR3: CASSFQGTNEQFF
V: TRBV13
J: TRBJ2-1
size: few
D: -

DNA: TGTGCCTGGAGACCGACAGGGACTGAAGCTTTCTTT
CDR3: CAWRPTGTEAFF
V: TRBV30
J: TRBJ1-1
size: -
D: TRBD1

DNA: TGTGCCAGCAGCCGCTACCATGAGACCCAGTACTTC
CDR3: CASSRYHETQYF
V: TRBV7-2
J: TRBJ2-5
size: -
D: -

DNA: TGTGCCAGCAGCTTGCGTGGTAGTGAGCAGTTCTTC
CDR3: CASSLRGSEQFF
V: TRBV5-4
J: TRBJ2-1
size: few
D: -

DNA: TGTGCCAGCAGTTACGCGGCGGGGGGGAGGTATGAGCAGTTCTTC
CDR3: CASSYAAGGRYEQFF
V: TRBV6-6
J: TRBJ2-1
size: -
D: TRBD2

DNA: TGTGCCAGCAGCTTACACAGGGGGCGAAATTCACCCCTCCACTTT
CDR3: CASSLHRGRNSPLHF
V: TRBV7-9
J: TRBJ1-6
size: -
D: TRBD1

DNA: TGTGCCAGCAGCCAAGACAGGGGGGGATCCCAGTACTTC
CDR3: CASSQDRGGSQYF
V: TRBV6-5
J: TRBJ2-5
size: once
D: TRBD1

DNA: TGTGCCAGCAGCTTAAAGGGGGAGCAGTTCTTC
CDR3: CASSLKGEQFF
V: TRBV7-2
J: TRBJ2-1
size: -
D: -

DNA: TGCGCCAGCGGACTCAGCAACACTGAAGCTTTCTTT
CDR3: CASGLSNTEAFF
V: TRBV5-1
J: TRBJ1-1
size: -
D: -

DNA: TGTGCCAGCAGCTTTACATCTAACTATGGCTACACCTTC
CDR3: CASSFTSNYGYTF
V: TRBV7-2
J: TRBJ1-2
size: -
D: -

DNA: TGCGCCAGCAGCCAAGACCCTGAGGGGAGGGTCTACGAGCAGTACTTC
CDR3: CASSQDPEGRVYEQYF
V: TRBV4-3
J: TRBJ2-7
size: -
D: TRBD2

DNA: TGCGCCAGCCGTCTCGGGGGTAGCACAGATACGCAGTATTTT
CDR3: CASRLGGSTDTQYF
V: TRBV5-1
J: TRBJ2-3
size: -
D: -

DNA: TGTGCCAGCAGCTTAGATCTCAGGGGGCTCATCTATGGCTACACCTTC
CDR3: CASSLDLRGLIYGYTF
V: TRBV11-2
J: TRBJ1-2
size: -
D: TRBD1

DNA: TGTGCCAGCAGCCCTAACAGGGAAGGCTACACCTTC
CDR3: CASSPNREGYTF
V: TRBV14
J: TRBJ1-2
size: -
D: -

DNA: TGTGCCAGCAGTCCATGGACAGGGGAAGCCTACGAGCAGTACTTC
CDR3: CASSPWTGEAYEQYF
V: TRBV28
J: TRBJ2-7
size: -
D: TRBD1

DNA: TGTGCCAGCAGTTACTCAGCCAGCAATCAGCCCCAGCATTTT
CDR3: CASSYSASNQPQHF
V: TRBV6-6
J: TRBJ1-5
size: -
D: -

DNA: TGTGCCAGCAGCGCGACGGGACAGGGGGCGATCTATGGCTACACCTTC
CDR3: CASSATGQGAIYGYTF
V: TRBV9
J: TRBJ1-2
size: -
D: TRBD1

DNA: TGTGCCTGGAGTGGACAGGGGGCGCGAGGGCCCCTCCACTTT
CDR3: CAWSGQGARGPLHF
V: TRBV30
J: TRBJ1-6
size: few
D: TRBD1

DNA: TGTGCCAGCAGCCAATACAGGTCCCCGAATCAGCCCCAGCATTTT
CDR3: CASSQYRSPNQPQHF
V: TRBV4-2
J: TRBJ1-5
size: -
D: -

DNA: TGTGCCAGCAGGGAGGGGTCGGGCTATGGCTACACCTTC
CDR3: CASREGSGYGYTF
V: TRBV19
J: TRBJ1-2
size: -
D: -

DNA: TGTGCCAGCAGTTGGGTCCAGGGGCGACCCTACGAGCAGTACTTC
CDR3: CASSWVQGRPYEQYF
V: TRBV28
J: TRBJ2-7
size: -
D: -

DNA: TGTGCCAGCAGTTCTCCAGGGGGCGGGGAAGAGACCCAGTACTTC
CDR3: CASSSPGGGEETQYF
V: TRBV6-5
J: TRBJ2-5
size: -
D: TRBD1

DNA: TGTGCCTGCACGGACTACGCCTACGAGCAGTACTTC
CDR3: CACTDYAYEQYF
V: TRBV30
J: TRBJ2-7
size: -
D: -

DNA: TGTGCCAGCAGTTTACGGGGCAATGAGCAGTTCTTC
CDR3: CASSLRGNEQFF
V: TRBV27
J: TRBJ2-1
size: -
D: -

DNA: TGCGCCAGCAGCGCCACCGGGACTAGCGGGGCAGCCACAGATACGCAGTATTTT
CDR3: CASSATGTSGAATDTQYF
V: TRBV5-1
J: TRBJ2-3
size: -
D: TRBD2